There are many counts of the clone carrying this T cell receptor (beta chain). Exclusion of a patient resulted from uncontrolled infection, other autoimmune disease, pregnancy or lactation. Amplified TCR beta CDR3 regions came from RNA transcripts. Researchers ran a first-round RT-PCR on the TCR CDR3 using the HTBI primer set. One entry per CDR3 protein results from TCRdb running MiXCR on the multiplex PCR reads. Here the sample spans a few hundred thousand distinct CDR3 sequences, roughly 15% being singletons. The V and J ends lost 4 bases and 1 base, in that order; junction bases with no gene match: 4. Germline values: CDR1 SGDLS, CDR2 YYNGEE. The CDR3 runs to 14 residues. The data originate from a study of T cells in Graves' hyperthyroidism and ophthalmopathy. Study-level background: Sampling of peripheral blood happened at initial diagnosis, prior to any treatment.

This clonotype originated in a young woman with Graves' ophthalmopathy. V gene TRBV9 combines with J gene TRBJ1-1; 7 bases line up with TRBD1. Sequenced material: blood. CDR3 coding DNA: TGTGCCAGCAGCTCGACAGGGAAGAACACTGAAGCTTTCTTT. It encodes CASSSTGKNTEAFF.